This T cell receptor (beta chain) was retrieved from a study of cytomegalovirus exposure and HLA in healthy donors. The germline V gene encodes CDR1 MDHEN and CDR2 SYDVKM. CDR3 length: 13 residues. Trimming cost V 10 bases and J 1 base; bases outside gene matches: 5. The PCR contained 60 Vbeta and 13 Jbeta primers. Method: immunoSEQ multiplex PCR; TCRdb's copy keeps in-frame clones and lacks some. The sample yields tens of thousands of clones, around 85% seen once. Only one count was recorded for this clone. This sequence originates from a young woman in good health and CMV-seronegative. V gene TRBV28 combines with J gene TRBJ2-5; 8 bases are shared with TRBD1. The sequenced sample consisted of PBMCs. CDR3 amino acids: CATRQGFQETQYF. The CDR3 DNA follows: TGTGCCACCAGACAGGGGTTCCAAGAGACCCAGTACTTC.